The rows below give T cell receptor beta chains drawn from one sample of a study of T-cell memory formation after mild COVID-19. Each CDR3 protein is one row after TCRdb ran MiXCR on the 5' RACE reads. The sample lists about 450,000 distinct CDR3 sequences, less than 25% occurring once. Sequenced input: PBMCs or a T cell subset sorted from them (not recorded which). The source is an adult woman who had mild COVID-19 (a few samples of this study predate the infection). Cell type and time point are not known. Each CDR3 is given with its conserved first and last residue. The D gene is left open where the match is weak. Where a row states a size, it is once, few, many or the class of an expanded clone; other rows omit it.

v_call: TRBV2
cdr3_length: 15
clone_size: few
d_call: NA
j_call: TRBJ1-2
cdr3_nt: TGTGCCAGCAGTGAAGATCCGGTTCTGTCCTATGGCTACACCTTC
cdr3_aa: CASSEDPVLSYGYTF

v_call: TRBV21-1
cdr3_length: 14
clone_size: few
d_call: NA
j_call: TRBJ2-7
cdr3_nt: TGTGCCAGCAGCAAAGCGGAAGGGAGGGGGCGTCCCCAATTC
cdr3_aa: CASSKAEGRGRPQF

v_call: TRBV20-1
cdr3_length: 14
clone_size: few
d_call: TRBD2
j_call: TRBJ2-1
cdr3_nt: TGCAGTGCTAGAGTGACTAGCGGGAGCGATGAGCAGTTCTTC
cdr3_aa: CSARVTSGSDEQFF

v_call: TRBV4-3
cdr3_length: 20
clone_size: NA
d_call: TRBD2
j_call: TRBJ2-2
cdr3_nt: TGCGCCAGCAGCCAAGAGGCGGGGGGGCTAGCGGGATGGAGTACCGGGGAGCTGTTTTTT
cdr3_aa: CASSQEAGGLAGWSTGELFF

v_call: TRBV12-3/TRBV12-4
cdr3_length: 13
clone_size: many
d_call: NA
j_call: TRBJ1-1
cdr3_nt: TGTGCCAGCAGCCGAATCGGGCGAGCTGAAGCTTTCTTT
cdr3_aa: CASSRIGRAEAFF

v_call: TRBV20-1
cdr3_length: 15
clone_size: NA
d_call: NA
j_call: TRBJ2-1
cdr3_nt: TGCAGTGCTAGAGATCTAGAGAGCAGTTACAATGAGCAGTTCTTC
cdr3_aa: CSARDLESSYNEQFF

v_call: TRBV12-3/TRBV12-4
cdr3_length: 14
clone_size: few
d_call: NA
j_call: TRBJ1-1
cdr3_nt: TGTGCCAGCAGACGCCCGACAGGGAACACTGAAGCTTTCTTT
cdr3_aa: CASRRPTGNTEAFF

v_call: TRBV5-1
cdr3_length: 12
clone_size: many
d_call: NA
j_call: TRBJ2-7
cdr3_nt: TGCGCCAGCAGCTTGGGGTCTGGGGAGCAGTACTTC
cdr3_aa: CASSLGSGEQYF

v_call: TRBV6-2/TRBV6-3
cdr3_length: 15
clone_size: NA
d_call: NA
j_call: TRBJ2-7
cdr3_nt: TGTGCCAGCACCAATCCAGGGCGGAGGATCTACGAGCAGTACTTC
cdr3_aa: CASTNPGRRIYEQYF

v_call: TRBV6-5
cdr3_length: 17
clone_size: NA
d_call: NA
j_call: TRBJ2-1
cdr3_nt: TGTGCCAGCAGTTATACTACCGGGACGGTCTCCTACAATGAGCAGTTCTTC
cdr3_aa: CASSYTTGTVSYNEQFF

v_call: TRBV12-3/TRBV12-4
cdr3_length: 13
clone_size: few
d_call: NA
j_call: TRBJ2-7
cdr3_nt: TGTGCCAGCAGTTTGAGCACAACCTACGAGCAGTACTTC
cdr3_aa: CASSLSTTYEQYF

v_call: TRBV5-1
cdr3_length: 16
clone_size: NA
d_call: NA
j_call: TRBJ2-7
cdr3_nt: TGCGCCAGCAGCGTGGGTCCCTCAGGGGAAGACTACGAGCAGTACTTC
cdr3_aa: CASSVGPSGEDYEQYF

v_call: TRBV5-1
cdr3_length: 14
clone_size: NA
d_call: NA
j_call: TRBJ2-1
cdr3_nt: TGCGCCAGCAGCTGGGAGGGGACAGACAATGAGCAGTTCTTC
cdr3_aa: CASSWEGTDNEQFF

v_call: TRBV5-5
cdr3_length: 17
clone_size: few
d_call: NA
j_call: TRBJ1-5
cdr3_nt: TGTGCCAGCAGCTTCGGCCTGCTGCTGGGGAGCAATCAGCCCCAGCATTTT
cdr3_aa: CASSFGLLLGSNQPQHF

v_call: TRBV5-1
cdr3_length: 14
clone_size: few
d_call: TRBD1
j_call: TRBJ2-7
cdr3_nt: TGCGCCAGCAGCAAGACAGGGGATGTGGCCGAGCAGTACTTC
cdr3_aa: CASSKTGDVAEQYF

v_call: TRBV7-2
cdr3_length: 15
clone_size: many
d_call: TRBD1
j_call: TRBJ2-7
cdr3_nt: TGTGCCAGCAGCTTAGGGGGACAGGGGTCCTACGAGCAGTACTTC
cdr3_aa: CASSLGGQGSYEQYF

v_call: TRBV7-9
cdr3_length: 13
clone_size: NA
d_call: NA
j_call: TRBJ2-3
cdr3_nt: TGTGCCAGCGGGGAAGGGCGCACAGATACGCAGTATTTT
cdr3_aa: CASGEGRTDTQYF

v_call: TRBV20-1
cdr3_length: 13
clone_size: once
d_call: NA
j_call: TRBJ2-2
cdr3_nt: TGCAGTGCTAGAGACTTTACCACCGGGGAGCTGTTTTTT
cdr3_aa: CSARDFTTGELFF

v_call: TRBV24-1
cdr3_length: 15
clone_size: many
d_call: NA
j_call: TRBJ2-3
cdr3_nt: TGTGCCACCAGTGATCCTCACCACGGCACAGATACGCAGTATTTT
cdr3_aa: CATSDPHHGTDTQYF

v_call: TRBV11-2
cdr3_length: 16
clone_size: few
d_call: TRBD2
j_call: TRBJ2-1
cdr3_nt: TGTGCCAGCAGCTTAGTGGTGGCGGGAGGGCAAAGTGAGCAGTTCTTC
cdr3_aa: CASSLVVAGGQSEQFF

v_call: TRBV29-1
cdr3_length: 13
clone_size: NA
d_call: TRBD1
j_call: TRBJ1-1
cdr3_nt: TGCAGCGTGGTCACAGGGGCCGCGATTGAAGCTTTCTTT
cdr3_aa: CSVVTGAAIEAFF

v_call: TRBV6-6
cdr3_length: 14
clone_size: NA
d_call: NA
j_call: TRBJ2-3
cdr3_nt: TGTGCCAGCGGAGTTCTCGTGGGCACAGATACGCAGTATTTT
cdr3_aa: CASGVLVGTDTQYF